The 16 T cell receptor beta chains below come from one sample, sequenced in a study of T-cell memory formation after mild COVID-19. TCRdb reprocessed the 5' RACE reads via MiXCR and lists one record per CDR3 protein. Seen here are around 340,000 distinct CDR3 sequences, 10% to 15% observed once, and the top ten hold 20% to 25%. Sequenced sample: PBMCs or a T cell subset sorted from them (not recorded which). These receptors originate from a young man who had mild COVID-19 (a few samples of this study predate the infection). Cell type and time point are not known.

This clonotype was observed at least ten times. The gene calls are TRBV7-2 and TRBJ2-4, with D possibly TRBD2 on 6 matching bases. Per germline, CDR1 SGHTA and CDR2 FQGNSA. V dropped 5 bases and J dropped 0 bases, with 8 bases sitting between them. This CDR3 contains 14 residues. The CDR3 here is CASSTGVAKNIQYF. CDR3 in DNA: TGTGCCAGCAGCACGGGGGTAGCCAAAAACATTCAGTACTTC.

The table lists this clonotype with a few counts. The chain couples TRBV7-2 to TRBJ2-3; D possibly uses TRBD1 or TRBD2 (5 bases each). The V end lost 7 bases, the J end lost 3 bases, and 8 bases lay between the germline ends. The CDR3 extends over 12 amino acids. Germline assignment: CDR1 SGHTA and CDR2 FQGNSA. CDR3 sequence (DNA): TGTGCCAGCAACAGGAGGACAGATACGCAGTATTTT. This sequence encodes CASNRRTDTQYF. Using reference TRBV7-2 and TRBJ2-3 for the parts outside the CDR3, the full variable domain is GAGVSQSPSNKVTEKGKDVELRCDPISGHTALYWYRQSLGQGLEFLIYFQGNSAPDKSGLPSDRFSAERTGGSVSTLTIQRTQQEDSAVYLCASNRRTDTQYFGPGTRLTVL.

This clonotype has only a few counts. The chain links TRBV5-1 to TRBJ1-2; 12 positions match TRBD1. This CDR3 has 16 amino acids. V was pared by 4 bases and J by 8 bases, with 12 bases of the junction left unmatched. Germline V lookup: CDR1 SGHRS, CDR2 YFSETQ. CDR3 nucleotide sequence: TGCGCCAGCAGCGCCGGGACAGGGGGCATCGTTGGAGGCTACACCTTC. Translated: CASSAGTGGIVGGYTF.

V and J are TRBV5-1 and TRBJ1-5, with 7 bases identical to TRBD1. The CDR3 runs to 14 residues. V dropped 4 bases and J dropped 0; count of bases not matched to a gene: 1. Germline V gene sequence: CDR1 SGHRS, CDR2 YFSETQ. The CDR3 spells CASSTGDSNQPQHF. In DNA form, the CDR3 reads TGCGCCAGCAGCACAGGGGATAGCAATCAGCCCCAGCATTTT. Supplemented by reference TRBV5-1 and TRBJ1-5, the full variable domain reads KAGVTQTPRYLIKTRGQQVTLSCSPISGHRSVSWYQQTPGQGLQFLFEYFSETQRNKGNFPGRFSGRQFSNSRSEMNVSTLELGDSALYLCASSTGDSNQPQHFGDGTRLSIL.

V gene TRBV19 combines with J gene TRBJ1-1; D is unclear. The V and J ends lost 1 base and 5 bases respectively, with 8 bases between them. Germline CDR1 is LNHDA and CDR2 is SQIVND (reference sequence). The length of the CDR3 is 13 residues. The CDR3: CASSIGAGTEAFF. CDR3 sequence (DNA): TGTGCCAGTAGTATAGGGGCGGGGACTGAAGCTTTCTTT.

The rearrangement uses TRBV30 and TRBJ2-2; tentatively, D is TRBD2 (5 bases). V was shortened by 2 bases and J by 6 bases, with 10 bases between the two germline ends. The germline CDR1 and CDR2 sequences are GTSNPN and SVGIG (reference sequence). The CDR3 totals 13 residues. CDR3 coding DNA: TGTGCCTGGAGTCGATCGGGGTCCGGGGAGCTGTTTTTT. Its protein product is CAWSRSGSGELFF. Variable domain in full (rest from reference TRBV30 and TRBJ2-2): SQTIHQWPATLVQPVGSPLSLECTVEGTSNPNLYWYRQAAGRGLQLLFYSVGIGQISSEVPQNLSASRPQDRQFILSSKKLLLSDSGFYLCAWSRSGSGELFFGEGSRLTVL.

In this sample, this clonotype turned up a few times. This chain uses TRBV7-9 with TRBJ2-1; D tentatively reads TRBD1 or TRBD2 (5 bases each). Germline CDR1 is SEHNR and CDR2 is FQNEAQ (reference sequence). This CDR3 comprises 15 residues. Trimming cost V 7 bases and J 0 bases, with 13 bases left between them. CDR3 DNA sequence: TGTGCCAGCACCTCCGGGGCTAGCTCCTACAATGAGCAGTTCTTC. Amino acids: CASTSGASSYNEQFF.

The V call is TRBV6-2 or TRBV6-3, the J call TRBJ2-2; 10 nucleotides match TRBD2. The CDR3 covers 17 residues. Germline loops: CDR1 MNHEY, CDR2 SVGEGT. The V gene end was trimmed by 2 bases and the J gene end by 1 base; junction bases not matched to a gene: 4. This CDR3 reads CASSYIAGGRNTGELFF. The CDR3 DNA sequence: TGTGCCAGCAGTTACATAGCGGGGGGCCGGAACACCGGGGAGCTGTTTTTT.

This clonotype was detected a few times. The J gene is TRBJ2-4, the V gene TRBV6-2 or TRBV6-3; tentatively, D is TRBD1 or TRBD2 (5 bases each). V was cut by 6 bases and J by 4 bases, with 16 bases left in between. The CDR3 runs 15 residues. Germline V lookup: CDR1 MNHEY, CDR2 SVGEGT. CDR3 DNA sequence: TGTGCCAGCAGACTCGGGACCAGAGAAAAAAACATTCAGTACTTC. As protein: CASRLGTREKNIQYF.

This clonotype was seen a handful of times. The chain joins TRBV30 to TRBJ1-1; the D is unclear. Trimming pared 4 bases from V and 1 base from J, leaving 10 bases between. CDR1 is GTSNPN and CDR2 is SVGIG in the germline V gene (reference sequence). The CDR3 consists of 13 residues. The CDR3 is CAWIKEGNTEAFF. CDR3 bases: TGTGCCTGGATAAAGGAGGGGAACACTGAAGCTTTCTTT.

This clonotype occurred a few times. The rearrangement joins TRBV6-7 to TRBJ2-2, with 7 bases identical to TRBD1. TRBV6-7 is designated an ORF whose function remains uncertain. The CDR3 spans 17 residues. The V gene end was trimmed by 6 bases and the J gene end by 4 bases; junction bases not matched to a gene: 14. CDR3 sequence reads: CASRPLTDRVGTGELFF. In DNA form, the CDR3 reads TGTGCCAGCAGACCCCTTACCGACAGGGTTGGCACCGGGGAGCTGTTTTTT.

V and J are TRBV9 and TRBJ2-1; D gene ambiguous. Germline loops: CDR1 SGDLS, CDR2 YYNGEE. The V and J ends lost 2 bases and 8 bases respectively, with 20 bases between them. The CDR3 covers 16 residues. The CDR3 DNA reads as TGTGCCAGCAGCGTGGGCCTGGGTTTCTATCTCGATGAGCAGTTCTTC. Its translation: CASSVGLGFYLDEQFF.

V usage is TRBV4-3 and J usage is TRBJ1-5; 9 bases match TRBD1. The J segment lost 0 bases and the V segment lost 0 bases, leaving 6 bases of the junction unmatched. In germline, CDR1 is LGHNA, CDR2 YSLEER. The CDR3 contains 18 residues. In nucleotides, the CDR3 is TGCGCCAGCAGCCAAGACCGGACAGGGGTTTATAGCAATCAGCCCCAGCATTTT. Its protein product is CASSQDRTGVYSNQPQHF.

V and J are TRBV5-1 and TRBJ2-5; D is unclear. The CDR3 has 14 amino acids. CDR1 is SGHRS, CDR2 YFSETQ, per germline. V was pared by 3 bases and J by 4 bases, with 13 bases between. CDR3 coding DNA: TGCGCCAGCAGCTACAGCCTCTCCAGAGAGACCCAGTACTTC. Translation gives CASSYSLSRETQYF.

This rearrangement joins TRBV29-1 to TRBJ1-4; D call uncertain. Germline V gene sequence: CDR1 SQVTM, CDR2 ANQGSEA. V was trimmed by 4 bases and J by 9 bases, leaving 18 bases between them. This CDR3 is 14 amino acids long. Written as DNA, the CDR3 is TGCAGCGTTGGGGAACCAGGCGGGGATAAAAAACTGTTTTTT. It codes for CSVGEPGGDKKLFF.

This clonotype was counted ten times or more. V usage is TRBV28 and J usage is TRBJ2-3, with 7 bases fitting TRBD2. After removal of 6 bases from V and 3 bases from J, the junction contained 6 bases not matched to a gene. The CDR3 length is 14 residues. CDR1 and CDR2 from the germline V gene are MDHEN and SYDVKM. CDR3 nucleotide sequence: TGTGCCAGCAGCTTGTCGGGGGGTACAGATACGCAGTATTTT. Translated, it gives CASSLSGGTDTQYF.